The entry below describes one T cell receptor beta chain. Its antigen is not identified. Being one base from a much bigger clone, this may be a read error. Germline V lookup: CDR1 GTSNPN, CDR2 SVGIG (reference sequence). The CDR3 is 14 residues long. Arm-PCR of CDR3 regions with iRepertoire HTBI primers generated TCR beta libraries. TCRdb ran MiXCR on the multiplex PCR reads and lists one entry per CDR3 protein. The data contain 300,000 to 400,000 distinct CDR3 sequences, around 20% of them singletons. Time point specified: persistent/refractory GD, antithyroid drugs over 5 years with positive TRAb. Extracted PBMC RNA gave rise to the TCR library. Peripheral blood, 7.5 to 9.5 milliliters per patient, was collected in EDTA tubes. This entry belongs to a study of regulatory T cells in long-lasting Graves disease. Broader study findings: The persistent group shared 3,000 or so public clonotypes, more than the approximately 930 shared by new patients.

Sequenced material: peripheral blood mononuclear cells (PBMCs), taken when the disease was refractory, from a patient treated with antithyroid drugs. This chain connects TRBV30 to TRBJ2-2, with TRBD2 matching 10 bases. The TCR comes from a female donor with Graves disease. The CDR3 DNA reads TGTGCCGCTAGCGGGGGCCCGACCACCGGGGAGCTGTCTTTT. Protein product: CAASGGPTTGELSF.